This TCR beta chain originates from a study of blood T cell repertoires in COVID-19. This CDR3 contains 14 residues. Per the germline V gene, CDR1 is SGHDT and CDR2 is YYEEEE. V shed 3 bases, J shed 4 bases, and the junction held 7 bases outside the gene matches. Within 2 weeks before study entry, exposed participants met a COVID-19 case. Repertoires were generated with immunoSEQ multiplex PCR, while TCRdb's copy carries only in-frame clones and drops some. This table holds about 280,000 clones, under 95% found once. The V and J genes are TRBV5-6 and TRBJ2-7, with 7 bases aligning to TRBD1. This receptor was taken from a man in his forties who had been exposed to COVID-19. The sequenced material came from PBMCs or T cells enriched from blood (not recorded which). As DNA, the CDR3 is TGTGCCAGCAGCTCTACCGGGACAGAATACGAGCAGTACTTC. Translation gives CASSSTGTEYEQYF.